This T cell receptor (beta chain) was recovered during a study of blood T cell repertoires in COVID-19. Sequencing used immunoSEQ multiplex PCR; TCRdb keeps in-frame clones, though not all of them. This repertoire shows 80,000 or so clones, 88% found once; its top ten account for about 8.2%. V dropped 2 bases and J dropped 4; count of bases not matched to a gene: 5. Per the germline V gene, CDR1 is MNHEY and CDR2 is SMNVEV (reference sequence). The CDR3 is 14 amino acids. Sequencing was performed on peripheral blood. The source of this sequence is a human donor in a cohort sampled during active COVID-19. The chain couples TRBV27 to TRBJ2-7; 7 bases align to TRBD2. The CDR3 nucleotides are TGTGCCAGCAGTTTAGTCGGGGGAGGGTACGAGCAGTACTTC. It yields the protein CASSLVGGGYEQYF.